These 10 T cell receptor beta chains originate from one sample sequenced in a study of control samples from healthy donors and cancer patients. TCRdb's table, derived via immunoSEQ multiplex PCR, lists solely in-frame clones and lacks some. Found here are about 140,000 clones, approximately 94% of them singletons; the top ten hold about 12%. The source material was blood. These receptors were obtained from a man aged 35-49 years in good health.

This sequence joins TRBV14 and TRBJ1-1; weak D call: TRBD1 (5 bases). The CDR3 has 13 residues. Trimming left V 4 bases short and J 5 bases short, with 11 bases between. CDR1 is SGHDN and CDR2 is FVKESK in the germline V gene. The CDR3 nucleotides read TGTGCCAGCAGCCCGCTGGGGGGTACTGAAGCTTTCTTT. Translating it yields CASSPLGGTEAFF.

CDR3 residues: CASSLRTADNEKLFF. The CDR3 nucleotides are TGCGCCAGCAGCCTAAGGACAGCCGATAATGAAAAACTGTTTTTT. The chain has TRBV4-1 and TRBJ1-4, with D maybe TRBD1 (6 bases). The CDR3 totals 15 residues. From germline, CDR1 is MGHRA and CDR2 YSYEKL. V lost 4 bases to trimming and J lost 4 bases, with 13 bases between them.

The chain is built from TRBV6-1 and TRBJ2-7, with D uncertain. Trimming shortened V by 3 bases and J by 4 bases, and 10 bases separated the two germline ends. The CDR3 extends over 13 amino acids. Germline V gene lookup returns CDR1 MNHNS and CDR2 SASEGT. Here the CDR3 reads CASSDGGLYEQYF. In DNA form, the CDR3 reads TGTGCCAGCAGTGATGGTGGGTTGTACGAGCAGTACTTC.

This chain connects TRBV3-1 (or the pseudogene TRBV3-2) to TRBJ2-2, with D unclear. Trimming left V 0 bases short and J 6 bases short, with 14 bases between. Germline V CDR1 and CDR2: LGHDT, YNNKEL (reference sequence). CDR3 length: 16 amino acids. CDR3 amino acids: CASSQEIPGNAGELFF. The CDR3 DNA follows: TGTGCCAGCAGCCAAGAAATCCCAGGTAACGCCGGGGAGCTGTTTTTT.

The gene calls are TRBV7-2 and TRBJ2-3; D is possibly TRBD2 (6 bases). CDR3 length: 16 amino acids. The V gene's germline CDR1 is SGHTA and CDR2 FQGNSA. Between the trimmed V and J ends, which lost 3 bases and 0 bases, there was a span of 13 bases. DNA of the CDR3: TGTGCCAGCAGCTTTCCCCGGGACTTCAGCACAGATACGCAGTATTTT. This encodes CASSFPRDFSTDTQYF.

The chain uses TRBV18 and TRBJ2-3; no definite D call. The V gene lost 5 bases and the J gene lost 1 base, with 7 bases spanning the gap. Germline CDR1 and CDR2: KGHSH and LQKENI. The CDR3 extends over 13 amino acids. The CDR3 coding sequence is TGTGCCAGCTCAGGGGTCGGCACAGATACGCAGTATTTT. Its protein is CASSGVGTDTQYF.

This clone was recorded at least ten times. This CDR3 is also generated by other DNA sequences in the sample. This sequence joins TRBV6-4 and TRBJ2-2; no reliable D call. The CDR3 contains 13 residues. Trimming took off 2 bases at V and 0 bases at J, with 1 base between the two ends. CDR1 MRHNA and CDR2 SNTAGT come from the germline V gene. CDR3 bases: TGTGCCAGCAGTGACACGAACACCGGGGAGCTGTTTTTT. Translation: CASSDTNTGELFF.

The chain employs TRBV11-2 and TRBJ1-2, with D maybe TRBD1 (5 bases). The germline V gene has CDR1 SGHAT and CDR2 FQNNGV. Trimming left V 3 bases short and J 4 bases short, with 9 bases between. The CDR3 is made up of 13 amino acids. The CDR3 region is CASSLPQGYGYTF. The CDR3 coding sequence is TGTGCCAGCAGCTTGCCCCAGGGCTATGGCTACACCTTC.

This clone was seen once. CDR3 loop: CASSLGTGNTEAFF. In nucleotides, the CDR3 is TGTGCCAGCAGCTTAGGGACAGGGAATACTGAAGCTTTCTTT. The chain joins TRBV7-8 to TRBJ1-1; TRBD1 aligns across 8 bases. The germline gives CDR1 SGHVS, CDR2 FQNEAQ. Trimming took 1 base from V and 5 from J; bases not matched to a gene: 3. The CDR3 has 14 residues.

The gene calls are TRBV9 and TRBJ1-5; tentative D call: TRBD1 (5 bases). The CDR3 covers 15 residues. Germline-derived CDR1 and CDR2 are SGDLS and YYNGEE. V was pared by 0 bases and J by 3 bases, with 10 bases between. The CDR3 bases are TGTGCCAGCAGCGTAGGGGGAGGGGACAATCAGCCCCAGCATTTT. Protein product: CASSVGGGDNQPQHF.